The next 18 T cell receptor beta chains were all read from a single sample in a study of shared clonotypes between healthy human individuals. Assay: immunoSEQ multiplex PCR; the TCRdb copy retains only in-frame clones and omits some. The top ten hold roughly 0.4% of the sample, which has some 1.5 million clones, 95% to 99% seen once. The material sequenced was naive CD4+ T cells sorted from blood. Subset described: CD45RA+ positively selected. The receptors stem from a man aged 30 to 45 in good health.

The CDR3 here is CASSVMERGSNQPQHF. In nucleotides, the CDR3 is TGTGCCAGCAGTGTGATGGAAAGGGGCAGCAATCAGCCCCAGCATTTT. V and J are TRBV2 and TRBJ1-5; D is possibly TRBD1 (5 bases). Trimming removed 4 bases at V and 1 base at J, with 14 bases between. In germline, CDR1 is SNHLY, CDR2 FYNNEI. The CDR3 length is 16 residues.

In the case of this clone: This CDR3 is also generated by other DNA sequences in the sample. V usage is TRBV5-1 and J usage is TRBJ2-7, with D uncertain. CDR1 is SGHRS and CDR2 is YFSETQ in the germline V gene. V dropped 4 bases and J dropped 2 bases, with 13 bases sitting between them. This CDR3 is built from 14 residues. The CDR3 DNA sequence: TGCGCCAGCAGCCTGGCCGGGCGACCCTACGAGCAGTACTTC. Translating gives CASSLAGRPYEQYF. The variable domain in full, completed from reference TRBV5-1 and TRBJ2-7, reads KAGVTQTPRYLIKTRGQQVTLSCSPISGHRSVSWYQQTPGQGLQFLFEYFSETQRNKGNFPGRFSGRQFSNSRSEMNVSTLELGDSALYLCASSLAGRPYEQYFGPGTRLTVT.

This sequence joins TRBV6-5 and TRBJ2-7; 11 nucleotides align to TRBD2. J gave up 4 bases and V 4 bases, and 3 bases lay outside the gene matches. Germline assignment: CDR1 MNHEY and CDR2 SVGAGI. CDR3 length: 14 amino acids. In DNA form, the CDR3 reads TGTGCCAGCAGTTTACTAGCGGGAGCTTACGAGCAGTACTTC. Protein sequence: CASSLLAGAYEQYF.

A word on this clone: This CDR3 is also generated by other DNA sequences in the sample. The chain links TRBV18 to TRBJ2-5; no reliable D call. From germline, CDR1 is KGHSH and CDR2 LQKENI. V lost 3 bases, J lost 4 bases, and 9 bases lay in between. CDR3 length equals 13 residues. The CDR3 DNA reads TGTGCCAGCTCACCTGGGGTCCGAGAGACCCAGTACTTC. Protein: CASSPGVRETQYF.

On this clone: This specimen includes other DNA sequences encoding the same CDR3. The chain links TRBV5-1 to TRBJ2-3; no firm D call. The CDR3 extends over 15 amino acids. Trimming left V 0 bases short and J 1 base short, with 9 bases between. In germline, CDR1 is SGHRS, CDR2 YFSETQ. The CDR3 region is CASSLGGVGTDTQYF. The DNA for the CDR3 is TGCGCCAGCAGCTTGGGTGGAGTAGGCACAGATACGCAGTATTTT.

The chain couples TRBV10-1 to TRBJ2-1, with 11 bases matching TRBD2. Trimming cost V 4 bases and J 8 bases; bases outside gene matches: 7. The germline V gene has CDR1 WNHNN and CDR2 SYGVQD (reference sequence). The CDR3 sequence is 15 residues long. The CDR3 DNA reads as TGCGCCAGCAGTGGAAGACTAGCGGGACCTCATGAGCAGTTCTTC. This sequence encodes CASSGRLAGPHEQFF.

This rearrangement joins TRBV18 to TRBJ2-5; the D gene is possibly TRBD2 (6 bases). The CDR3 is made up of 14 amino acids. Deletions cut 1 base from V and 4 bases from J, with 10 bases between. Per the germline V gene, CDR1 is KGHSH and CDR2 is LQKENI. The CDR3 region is CASSPREGGETQYF. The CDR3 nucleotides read TGTGCCAGCTCACCACGTGAGGGAGGAGAGACCCAGTACTTC.

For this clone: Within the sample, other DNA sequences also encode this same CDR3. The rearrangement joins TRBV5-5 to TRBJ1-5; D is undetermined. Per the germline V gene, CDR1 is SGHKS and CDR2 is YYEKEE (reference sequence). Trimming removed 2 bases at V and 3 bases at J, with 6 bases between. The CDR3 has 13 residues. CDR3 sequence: CASSFGSNQPQHF. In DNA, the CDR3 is TGTGCCAGCAGCTTTGGGTCCAATCAGCCCCAGCATTTT. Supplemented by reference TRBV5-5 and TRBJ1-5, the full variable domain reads DAGVTQSPTHLIKTRGQQVTLRCSPISGHKSVSWYQQVLGQGPQFIFQYYEKEERGRGNFPDRFSARQFPNYSSELNVNALLLGDSALYLCASSFGSNQPQHFGDGTRLSIL.

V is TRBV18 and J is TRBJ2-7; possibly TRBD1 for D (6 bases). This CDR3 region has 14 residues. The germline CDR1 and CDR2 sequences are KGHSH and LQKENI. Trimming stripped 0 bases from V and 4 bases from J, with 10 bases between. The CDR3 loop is CASSPPGTHYEQYF. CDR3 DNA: TGTGCCAGCTCACCACCGGGGACACATTACGAGCAGTACTTC.

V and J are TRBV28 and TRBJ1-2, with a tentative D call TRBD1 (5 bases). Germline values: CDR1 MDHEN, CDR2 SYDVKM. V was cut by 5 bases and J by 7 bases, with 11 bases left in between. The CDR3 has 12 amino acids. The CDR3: CASSPHRLGYTF. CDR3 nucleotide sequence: TGTGCCAGCAGTCCTCACAGGCTTGGCTACACCTTC.

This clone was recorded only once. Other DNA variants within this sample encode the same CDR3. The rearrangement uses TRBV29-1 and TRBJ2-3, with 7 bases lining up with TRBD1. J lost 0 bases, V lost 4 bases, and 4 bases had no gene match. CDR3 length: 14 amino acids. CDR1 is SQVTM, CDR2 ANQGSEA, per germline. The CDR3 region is CSVGRQGSTDTQYF. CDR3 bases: TGCAGCGTTGGCCGACAGGGAAGCACAGATACGCAGTATTTT.

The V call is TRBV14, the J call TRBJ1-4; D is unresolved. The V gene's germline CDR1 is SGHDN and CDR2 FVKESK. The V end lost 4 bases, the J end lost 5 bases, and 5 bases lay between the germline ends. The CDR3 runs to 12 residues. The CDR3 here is CASSRRNEKLFF. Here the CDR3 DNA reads TGTGCCAGCAGCCGGAGGAATGAAAAACTGTTTTTT. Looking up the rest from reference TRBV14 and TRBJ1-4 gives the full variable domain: EAGVTQFPSHSVIEKGQTVTLRCDPISGHDNLYWYRRVMGKEIKFLLHFVKESKQDESGMPNNRFLAERTGGTYSTLKVQPAELEDSGVYFCASSRRNEKLFFGSGTQLSVL.

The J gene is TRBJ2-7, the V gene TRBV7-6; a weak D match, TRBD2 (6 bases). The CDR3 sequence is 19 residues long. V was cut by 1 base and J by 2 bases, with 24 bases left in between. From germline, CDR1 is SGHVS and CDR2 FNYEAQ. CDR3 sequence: CASSLVKGGRATRTYEQYF. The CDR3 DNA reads TGTGCCAGCAGCTTAGTAAAGGGAGGTAGGGCTACGCGGACCTACGAGCAGTACTTC. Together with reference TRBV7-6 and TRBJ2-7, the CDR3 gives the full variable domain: GAGVSQSPRYKVTKRGQDVALRCDPISGHVSLYWYRQALGQGPEFLTYFNYEAQQDKSGLPNDRFSAERPEGSISTLTIQRTEQRDSAMYRCASSLVKGGRATRTYEQYFGPGTRLTVT.

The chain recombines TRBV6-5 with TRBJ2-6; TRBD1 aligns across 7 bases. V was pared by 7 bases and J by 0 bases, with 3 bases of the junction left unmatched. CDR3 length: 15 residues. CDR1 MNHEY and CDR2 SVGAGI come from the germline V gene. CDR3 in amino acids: CASTPGGSGANVLTF. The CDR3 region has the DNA TGTGCCAGCACTCCAGGGGGCTCTGGGGCCAACGTCCTGACTTTC.

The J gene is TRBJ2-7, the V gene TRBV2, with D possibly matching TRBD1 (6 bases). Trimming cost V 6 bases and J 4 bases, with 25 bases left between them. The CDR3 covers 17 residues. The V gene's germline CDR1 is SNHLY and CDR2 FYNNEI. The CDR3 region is CASRDQWGPGDKYEQYF. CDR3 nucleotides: TGTGCCAGCAGGGACCAATGGGGGCCAGGGGACAAATACGAGCAGTACTTC.

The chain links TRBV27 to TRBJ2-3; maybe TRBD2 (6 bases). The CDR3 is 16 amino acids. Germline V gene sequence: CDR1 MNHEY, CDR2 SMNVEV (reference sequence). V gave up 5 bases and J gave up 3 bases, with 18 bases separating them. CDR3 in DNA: TGTGCCAGCAGTATAGGGACTTGGTACGGTACAGATACGCAGTATTTT. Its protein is CASSIGTWYGTDTQYF.

In DNA form, the CDR3 reads TGTGCCAGCAGCTTAGGGCTTAAGGGAGTTGGCTGGTACAATGAGCAGTTCTTC. It encodes CASSLGLKGVGWYNEQFF. This rearrangement joins TRBV13 to TRBJ2-1, with a weak D call TRBD2 (5 bases). Germline V gene sequence: CDR1 PRHDT, CDR2 FYEKMQ (reference sequence). Trimming pared 0 bases from V and 4 bases from J, leaving 19 bases between. The CDR3 is made up of 18 amino acids.

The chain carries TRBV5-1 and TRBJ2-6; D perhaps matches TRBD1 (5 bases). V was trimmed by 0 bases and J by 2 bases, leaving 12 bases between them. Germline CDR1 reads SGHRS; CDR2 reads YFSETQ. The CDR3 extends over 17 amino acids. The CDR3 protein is CASSLGQFGPGANVLTF. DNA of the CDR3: TGCGCCAGCAGCTTGGGACAGTTTGGCCCTGGGGCCAACGTCCTGACTTTC.